One T cell receptor beta chain is described in this entry. Its matching antigen is unknown. This entry is derived from a study of cytomegalovirus exposure and HLA in healthy donors. As for the study in general: The same platform was used for the 100 to 150 validation repertoires as for the 650 to 800 first-cohort repertoires, as reported in a later analysis. General study points: There were fewer than 200 TCR beta chains listed as cytomegalovirus-associated.

V lost 4 bases and J lost 4; bases outside the gene matches: 17. Germline V gene lookup returns CDR1 SGHNT and CDR2 YYREEE (reference sequence). This CDR3 is 18 amino acids long. TCRdb's table, derived via immunoSEQ multiplex PCR, lists solely in-frame clones and lacks some. The sample contains more than 140,000 clones, 85% to 90% of which appear only once. What was sequenced was PBMCs. The chain combines TRBV5-4 with TRBJ1-2; 9 nucleotides align to TRBD1. The TCR originated in a woman aged 18-29 years in good health and CMV-seropositive. In nucleotides, the CDR3 is TGTGCCAGCAGCCTACCGGGACAGGGTAACGCCGGGCCCTATGGCTACACCTTC. Translated, it gives CASSLPGQGNAGPYGYTF.